This T cell receptor beta chain originates from a study of shared T cell receptors in the human thymus (dated by TCRdb to 2020 to 2022). Broadly, across the study: The study investigated the way shared, self-reactive T-cell receptor alpha chains are produced in the human thymus.

The protocol used for the library was the immunoSEQ multiplex PCR assay. TCRdb limited this immuneACCESS table to in-frame rearrangements with V and J called. A share of clones is missing; checked studies link under half to unresolved V genes, and the rest is unexplained. This sample is represented by hundreds of thousands of clones; more than 75% of them were singletons. 0.0094% of the sample belongs to the ten largest clones. From the cysteine through the phenylalanine, the CDR3 covers 14 amino acids. The read is trimmed to its CDR3 DNA, 42 bases read in frame from base 1. The germline V gene sets CDR1 to SGHVS and CDR2 to FNYEAQ. V is pared back by 5 bases and J by 2 bases, with 11 bases lying between the germline termini. This clone occurred once. No antigen is known for it. Qualities for individual bases were not recorded, and no much larger clone is one base off. These same data were also listed under a study on human thymus T cells. From that second study: Immunologically healthy infants undergoing open corrective cardiac surgery for congenital heart defects in Finland were used as donors. The thymus tissue came from surgical resects taken out during corrective cardiac surgery. V and J gene segment usage appeared biased in both thymic and peripheral blood repertoires. The related research reported highly overlapping thymic TCR repertoires among unrelated individuals. The study described the TCR alpha and beta repertoires in fewer than 10 infant thymus samples and a few matching peripheral blood samples. Donor ages ranged from roughly 7 to 244 days, and the cohort comprised roughly 6 male and two female infants. After being mechanically released from the tissue, thymocytes were kept at -70 degrees C in pellets of roughly 9.5-32 million cells. Genomic DNA was extracted from frozen cell pellets with a QIAsymphony instrument. Using the immunoSEQ multiplex PCR assay, the TCRB and TCRAD loci were amplified from a standardized quantity of quality-controlled genomic DNA. The V(D)J region was spanned by amplicons of a length sufficient to cover the CDR3 and to identify V and J genes. Amplicon sequencing was performed on an Illumina platform through the commercial immunoSEQ service. Primer bias and sequencing errors were corrected as previously described, and TCRAD and TCRB definitions were based on the IMGT database. Analysis of the repertoires was done with immunoSEQ Analyzer 3.0 and VDJTools and included basic statistics, V/J segment usage, diversity estimates, rarefaction and pairwise overlap. Diversity was estimated using the Chao1, ChaoE, Efron-Thisted, Shannon and inverse Simpson indices, and was also estimated on datasets down-sampled to the size of the smallest sample. Repertoire overlap used strict matching of CDR3 nucleotide sequence, V gene and J gene, with Jaccard-based multidimensional scaling clustering. On average, thymus samples yielded roughly 800,000 unique TCRB clonotypes, whereas blood samples yielded some 92,000.

The sample comprised thymocytes. The rearrangement joined TRBV7-6 to TRBJ2-3, and the D gene may be TRBD1, 5 bases matching. The sequence derives from a boy under three years old with a congenital heart defect. Donor details come from another sample of the same person, matched by shared clones. DNA sequence: TGTGCCAGCAGCATCCGACAGTCCACAGATACGCAGTATTTT. Translated, it reads CASSIRQSTDTQYF.